A selection of T cell receptor beta chains follows, all from one sample in a study of cytotoxic CD8 clonotypes in ibrutinib-treated CLL. Sequencing was performed with immunoSEQ multiplex PCR; in TCRdb, only in-frame clones are kept and a portion is missing. The table includes 130,000 to 150,000 clones, approximately 81% detected once. Sequences were derived from PBMCs, sampled after 12 months of ibrutinib treatment. The source of these receptors is a human donor with chronic lymphocytic leukemia. Each CDR3 is given with its conserved first and last residue. D genes are given only for firm matches. A clone size is listed for some rows: how often the clone was seen (once, few, many), or a class if it is expanded.

CDR3 protein: CASSEDTGSHEQYF; CDR3 DNA: TGCGCCAGCAGTGAGGACACAGGGTCCCACGAGCAGTACTTC; D gene: NA; V gene: TRBV10-1; clone size: once; CDR3 length: 14; J gene: TRBJ2-7
CDR3 protein: CASSGQRGGEQPQHF; CDR3 DNA: TGTGCCAGCAGTGGTCAAAGGGGTGGAGAACAGCCCCAGCATTTT; D gene: NA; V gene: TRBV2; clone size: few; CDR3 length: 15; J gene: TRBJ1-5
CDR3 protein: CASSSVYEQYF; CDR3 DNA: TGTGCCAGCAGTTCCGTCTACGAGCAGTACTTC; D gene: NA; V gene: TRBV6-5; clone size: NA; CDR3 length: 11; J gene: TRBJ2-7
CDR3 protein: CASSEAGGRAGELFF; CDR3 DNA: TGTGCCAGCAGTGAAGCAGGGGGCCGGGCCGGGGAGCTGTTTTTT; D gene: TRBD1; V gene: TRBV2; clone size: NA; CDR3 length: 15; J gene: TRBJ2-2
CDR3 protein: CASSERGRDYGYTF; CDR3 DNA: TGTGCCAGCAGTGAAAGAGGTCGTGACTATGGCTACACCTTC; D gene: NA; V gene: TRBV2; clone size: once; CDR3 length: 14; J gene: TRBJ1-2
CDR3 protein: CASSPGEISPAGELFF; CDR3 DNA: TGTGCCAGTAGCCCCGGGGAGATCTCTCCGGCCGGGGAGCTGTTTTTT; D gene: NA; V gene: TRBV19; clone size: NA; CDR3 length: 16; J gene: TRBJ2-2
CDR3 protein: CAWSVQGYYGYTF; CDR3 DNA: TGTGCCTGGAGTGTTCAGGGTTACTATGGCTACACCTTC; D gene: NA; V gene: TRBV30; clone size: NA; CDR3 length: 13; J gene: TRBJ1-2
CDR3 protein: CASSLRVGTGELFF; CDR3 DNA: TGCGCCAGCAGCTTAAGGGTAGGTACCGGGGAGCTGTTTTTT; D gene: NA; V gene: TRBV5-1; clone size: NA; CDR3 length: 14; J gene: TRBJ2-2
CDR3 protein: CASSLPSGDTYEQYF; CDR3 DNA: TGTGCCAGCAGCTTGCCTAGCGGAGACACCTACGAGCAGTACTTC; D gene: TRBD2; V gene: TRBV5-8; clone size: once; CDR3 length: 15; J gene: TRBJ2-7
CDR3 protein: CTFSEGVGWETQYF; CDR3 DNA: TGCACCTTTTCCGAGGGAGTTGGATGGGAGACCCAGTACTTC; D gene: NA; V gene: TRBV29-1; clone size: NA; CDR3 length: 14; J gene: TRBJ2-5
CDR3 protein: CASSLGDEQYF; CDR3 DNA: TGTGCCAGCAGCTTAGGGGACGAGCAGTACTTC; D gene: NA; V gene: TRBV7-9; clone size: NA; CDR3 length: 11; J gene: TRBJ2-7
CDR3 protein: CASSLRLAGALNTGELFF; CDR3 DNA: TGTGCCAGCAGCCTGAGACTAGCGGGAGCCCTAAACACCGGGGAGCTGTTTTTT; D gene: TRBD2; V gene: TRBV5-6; clone size: NA; CDR3 length: 18; J gene: TRBJ2-2
CDR3 protein: CASSWDTDTQYF; CDR3 DNA: TGTGCCAGCAGCTGGGACACAGATACGCAGTATTTT; D gene: NA; V gene: TRBV5-4; clone size: NA; CDR3 length: 12; J gene: TRBJ2-3
CDR3 protein: CAWSGTYIDSPSSGANVLTF; CDR3 DNA: TGTGCCTGGAGTGGGACCTATATAGACAGCCCGAGCTCTGGGGCCAACGTCCTGACTTTC; D gene: NA; V gene: TRBV30; clone size: NA; CDR3 length: 20; J gene: TRBJ2-6
CDR3 protein: CASSFDRTSNYGYTF; CDR3 DNA: TGTGCCAGCAGTTTCGATCGGACGTCTAACTATGGCTACACCTTC; D gene: NA; V gene: TRBV6-6; clone size: NA; CDR3 length: 15; J gene: TRBJ1-2
CDR3 protein: CASSKEPVQPTTGVYNEQFF; CDR3 DNA: TGTGCCAGCAGCAAAGAACCGGTTCAGCCCACTACTGGTGTTTACAATGAGCAGTTCTTC; D gene: NA; V gene: TRBV21-1; clone size: NA; CDR3 length: 20; J gene: TRBJ2-1